This TCR beta chain was recorded in a study of blood T cells in healthy people across ages. The germline gives CDR1 DFQATT, CDR2 SNEGSKA (reference sequence). The CDR3 extends over 11 amino acids. V shed 0 bases and J shed 4 bases, with 3 bases lying between them. Together with a sample-barcoded 5' primer, a J-beta primer mix was included in a second PCR lasting about 7 to 11 cycles. Each CDR3 protein is one row after TCRdb ran MiXCR on the 5' RACE reads. The data hold some 640,000 distinct CDR3 sequences, with less than 35% observed a single time. In its sample, this clonotype was seen many times. Material for sequencing was blood. The receptor was isolated from a woman aged 80 or older in good health. The chain uses TRBV20-1 and TRBJ1-2; D is uncertain. As DNA, the CDR3 is TGCAGTGCTAGAGATGCCTATGGCTACACCTTC. Its translation is CSARDAYGYTF.